One and the same sample provided the 2 T cell receptor beta chains below, sequenced in a study of blood T cell repertoires in COVID-19. Data came from immunoSEQ multiplex PCR; TCRdb stores just in-frame clones and leaves some out. The table has 120,000 or so clones, 85% to 90% seen once. The specimen was peripheral blood. These receptors all stem from a man aged 45-60 years with acute or convalescent COVID-19.

This sequence joins TRBV7-2 and TRBJ1-2, with 8 bases fitting TRBD1. Germline CDR1 reads SGHTA; CDR2 reads FQGNSA. The CDR3 is 15 residues long. J gave up 3 bases and V 4 bases, and 7 bases lay outside the gene matches. CDR3 nucleotide sequence: TGTGCCAGCAGCTCTACAGGGGGAGGCCACTATGGCTACACCTTC. Translated: CASSSTGGGHYGYTF.

This clone has a handful of counts. In the same sample, other DNA sequences code for this CDR3. The chain has TRBV5-1 and TRBJ2-1; D is uncertain. Germline V lookup: CDR1 SGHRS, CDR2 YFSETQ. This CDR3 has 12 residues. Trimming stripped 1 base from V and 6 bases from J, with 5 bases between. The CDR3 spells CASSLTRNEQFF. The CDR3 DNA sequence: TGCGCCAGCAGCTTGACTCGCAATGAGCAGTTCTTC.